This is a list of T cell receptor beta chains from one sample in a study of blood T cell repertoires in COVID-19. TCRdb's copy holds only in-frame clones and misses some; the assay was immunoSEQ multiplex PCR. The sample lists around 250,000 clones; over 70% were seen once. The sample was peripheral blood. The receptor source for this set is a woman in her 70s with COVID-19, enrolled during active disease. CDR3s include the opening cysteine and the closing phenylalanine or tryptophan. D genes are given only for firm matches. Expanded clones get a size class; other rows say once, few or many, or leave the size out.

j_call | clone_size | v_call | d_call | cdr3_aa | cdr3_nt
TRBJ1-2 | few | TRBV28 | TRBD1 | CASSSGQGSYGYTF | TGTGCCAGCAGTTCGGGACAGGGCAGCTATGGCTACACCTTC
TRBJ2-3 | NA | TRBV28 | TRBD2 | CASSSLLAGVVDTQYF | TGTGCCAGCAGCTCTCTTCTAGCGGGAGTGGTAGATACGCAGTATTTT
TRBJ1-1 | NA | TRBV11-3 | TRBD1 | CASSLVTGGVSGEAFF | TGTGCCAGCAGCTTAGTAACAGGGGGCGTATCGGGTGAAGCTTTCTTT
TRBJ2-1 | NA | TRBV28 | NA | CASSIRVNNEQFF | TGTGCCAGCAGCATTCGGGTCAACAATGAGCAGTTCTTC
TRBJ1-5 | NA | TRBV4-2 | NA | CASSQGLGNQPQHF | TGTGCCAGCAGCCAAGGACTAGGCAATCAGCCCCAGCATTTT
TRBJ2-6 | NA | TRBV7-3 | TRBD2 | CASSPGLAGGPGANVLTF | TGTGCCAGCAGCCCGGGACTAGCGGGAGGGCCCGGGGCCAACGTCCTGACTTTC
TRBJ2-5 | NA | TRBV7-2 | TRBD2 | CASSALLAGVGRETQYF | TGTGCCAGCAGCGCCTTGCTAGCGGGAGTTGGTAGAGAGACCCAGTACTTC
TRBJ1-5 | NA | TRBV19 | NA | CASRSQGFSNQPQHF | TGTGCCAGTAGAAGCCAGGGTTTTAGCAATCAGCCCCAGCATTTT
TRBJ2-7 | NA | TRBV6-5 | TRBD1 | CASRRTGAYEQYF | TGTGCCAGCAGGAGGACAGGGGCCTACGAGCAGTACTTC
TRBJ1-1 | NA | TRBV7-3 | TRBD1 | CASSQGGRAFF | TGTGCCAGCAGTCAGGGGGGCCGAGCTTTCTTT
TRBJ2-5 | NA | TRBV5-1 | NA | CASSFPGTEETQYF | TGCGCCAGCAGCTTTCCAGGAACAGAAGAGACCCAGTACTTC
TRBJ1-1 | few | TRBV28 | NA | CASKVWALNTEAFF | TGTGCCAGCAAGGTCTGGGCTCTGAACACTGAAGCTTTCTTT
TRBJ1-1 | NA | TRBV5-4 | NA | CASSLDSRPGEAFF | TGTGCCAGCAGCTTGGATTCTCGGCCGGGTGAAGCTTTCTTT
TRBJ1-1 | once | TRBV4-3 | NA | CASSAQSQVNTEAFF | TGCGCCAGCAGCGCCCAATCACAGGTGAACACTGAAGCTTTCTTT
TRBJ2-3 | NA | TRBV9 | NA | CASSVAGGPADTQYF | TGTGCCAGCAGCGTAGCCGGGGGGCCGGCAGATACGCAGTATTTT
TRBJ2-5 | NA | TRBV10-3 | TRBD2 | CAITQTSGETQYF | TGTGCCATCACCCAGACTAGCGGAGAGACCCAGTACTTC
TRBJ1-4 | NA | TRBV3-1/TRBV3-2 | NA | CASSRIPETREKLFF | TGTGCCAGCAGTCGGATACCGGAAACGAGGGAAAAACTGTTTTTT
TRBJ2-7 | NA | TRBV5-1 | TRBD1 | CASSLGDRQYEQYF | TGCGCCAGCAGCTTAGGGGACAGACAATACGAGCAGTACTTC
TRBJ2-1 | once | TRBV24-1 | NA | CATSDRYNEQFF | TGTGCCACCAGTGATCGGTACAATGAGCAGTTCTTC
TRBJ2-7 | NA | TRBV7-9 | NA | CASSLQGQDGEQYF | TGTGCCAGCAGCTTACAGGGCCAGGATGGCGAGCAGTACTTC
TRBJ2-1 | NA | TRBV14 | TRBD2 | CASSQAPLLAGKYNEQFF | TGTGCCAGCAGCCAAGCCCCCCTCCTAGCGGGAAAATACAATGAGCAGTTCTTC
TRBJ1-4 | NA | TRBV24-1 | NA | CATSESGNEKLFF | TGTGCCACCAGTGAGTCGGGAAACGAAAAACTGTTTTTT
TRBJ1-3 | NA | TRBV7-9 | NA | CASSHTGRSSGNTIYF | TGTGCCAGCAGCCACACAGGGAGAAGCTCTGGAAACACCATATATTTT
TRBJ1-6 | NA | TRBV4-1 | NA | CASSPTEGPSSPLHF | TGCGCCAGCAGCCCGACAGAAGGACCGTCTTCACCCCTCCACTTT
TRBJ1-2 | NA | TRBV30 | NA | CAWSEWAGFTDGYTF | TGTGCCTGGAGTGAATGGGCAGGTTTCACAGATGGCTACACCTTC
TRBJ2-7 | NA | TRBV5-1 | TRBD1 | CASSLEQGAGAHYEQYF | TGCGCCAGCAGCTTAGAACAGGGGGCAGGGGCCCACTACGAGCAGTACTTC
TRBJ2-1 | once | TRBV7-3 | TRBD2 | CASSLAAGGYNEQFF | TGTGCCAGCAGCTTAGCTGCGGGAGGTTACAATGAGCAGTTCTTC
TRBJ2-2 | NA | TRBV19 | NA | CASSILQSNTGELFF | TGTGCCAGTAGTATATTACAATCGAACACCGGGGAGCTGTTTTTT
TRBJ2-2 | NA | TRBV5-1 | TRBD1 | CASSWDRVNTGELFF | TGCGCCAGCAGCTGGGACAGGGTGAACACCGGGGAGCTGTTTTTT
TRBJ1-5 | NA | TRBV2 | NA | CASTLQGIGSNQPQHF | TGTGCCAGCACACTACAGGGAATCGGGAGCAATCAGCCCCAGCATTTT
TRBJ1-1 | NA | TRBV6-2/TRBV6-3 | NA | CASSYLRQVNTEAFF | TGTGCCAGCAGTTACCTCCGGCAGGTGAACACTGAAGCTTTCTTT
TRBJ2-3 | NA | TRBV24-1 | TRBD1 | CATSPTGTGHTDTQYF | TGTGCCACTTCTCCTACCGGGACAGGGCACACAGATACGCAGTATTTT
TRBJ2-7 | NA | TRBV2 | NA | CASSDPQPYEQYF | TGTGCCAGCAGTGACCCACAGCCCTACGAGCAGTACTTC
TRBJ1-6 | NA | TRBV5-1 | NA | CASSLDGTPNSPLHF | TGCGCCAGCAGCTTGGATGGGACACCAAATTCACCCCTCCACTTT
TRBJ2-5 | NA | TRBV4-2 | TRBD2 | CASSPYDSGRMGETQYF | TGTGCCAGCAGCCCGTATGACAGCGGGAGGATGGGTGAGACCCAGTACTTC
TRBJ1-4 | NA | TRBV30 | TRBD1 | CAWSGNRGNEKLFF | TGTGCCTGGAGTGGTAACAGGGGAAATGAAAAACTGTTTTTT
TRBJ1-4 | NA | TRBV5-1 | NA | CASSLAGINEKLFF | TGCGCCAGCAGCTTGGCAGGGATCAATGAAAAACTGTTTTTT
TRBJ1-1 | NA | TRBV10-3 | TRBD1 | CAISIDRGANTEAFF | TGTGCCATCAGTATAGACAGGGGGGCGAACACTGAAGCTTTCTTT
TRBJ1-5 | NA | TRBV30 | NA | CAWSKQDNQPQHF | TGTGCCTGGAGTAAGCAGGACAATCAGCCCCAGCATTTT